The next 10 T cell receptor beta chains were all read from a single sample in a study of T cell repertoires in cytomegalovirus infection. TCRdb reanalysed the reads using MiXCR and keeps one entry per CDR3 protein. In the table there are hundreds of thousands of distinct CDR3 sequences, 20% to 25% of which are singletons. Sequenced sample: CD8+ T cells from PBMCs. These receptors were taken from a human donor in good health (CMV status not recorded). Some clones in this sample may be carry-over from other donors' samples.

This clonotype was observed a few times. The chain's CDR3 is CAISEPSTGVQETQYF. The DNA of the CDR3 is TGTGCCATCAGTGAGCCTTCGACAGGAGTACAAGAGACCCAGTACTTC. The chain recombines TRBV10-3 with TRBJ2-5, with D possibly being TRBD1 (6 bases). The V end was cut by 2 bases, the J end by 2 bases, with 15 bases between. Germline values: CDR1 ENHRY, CDR2 SYGVKD. This CDR3 is built from 16 residues.

Note on this clonotype: This sequence may be a read error, since a much larger clone differs from it by one base. V gene TRBV14 combines with J gene TRBJ1-2; D perhaps matches TRBD1 (6 bases). CDR3 length equals 13 residues. The V end was cut by 3 bases, the J end by 4 bases, with 9 bases between. Per germline, CDR1 SGHDN and CDR2 FVKESK. For the CDR3, the DNA is TGTGCCAGCAGCCAGGGACAACTCTATGGCTACACCTTC. Translation gives CASSQGQLYGYTF.

This clonotype was observed many times. This chain connects TRBV7-2 to TRBJ2-3, with 7 bases aligning to TRBD2. This CDR3 has 19 residues. Germline V gene data show CDR1 as SGHTA and CDR2 as FQGNSA. V shed 2 bases and J 5 bases; nucleotides not matched to a gene: 19. The chain's CDR3 is CASSLFRNYVGGTIDTQYF. The CDR3 coding sequence is TGTGCCAGCAGCTTATTCCGTAATTATGTGGGGGGGACGATAGATACGCAGTATTTT.

This clonotype has only a few counts. This chain joins TRBV2 and TRBJ2-7, with D perhaps matching TRBD2 (5 bases). The V and J ends lost 7 bases and 2 bases respectively, with 12 bases between them. This CDR3 is built from 13 residues. Germline CDR1 reads SNHLY; CDR2 reads FYNNEI. Written as DNA, the CDR3 is TGTGCCAGCACTACTCGAGGGACCTACGAGCAGTACTTC. Amino acids: CASTTRGTYEQYF.

In its sample, this clonotype was seen many times. The chain is built from TRBV4-3 and TRBJ2-3; D is tentatively TRBD1 or TRBD2 (6 bases each). The ends were cut back, 1 base at V and 4 bases at J, with 12 bases in the middle. Per the germline V gene, CDR1 is LGHNA and CDR2 is YSLEER. CDR3 length equals 15 residues. The CDR3 DNA follows: TGCGCCAGCAGCCAAGTAAAGGGGGAGGCAGATACGCAGTATTTT. It yields the protein CASSQVKGEADTQYF.

This clonotype was seen a few times. The rearrangement uses TRBV6-8 and TRBJ1-5; D unresolved. Trimming removed 7 bases from V and 2 bases from J, with 33 bases in between. The CDR3 runs 21 residues. Germline V gene lookup returns CDR1 MNHGY and CDR2 SAAAGT. The CDR3 DNA reads as TGTGCCAGCAATTCCCCGATAAAAGGACGATCGTCGAGGGAGGGCAATCAGCCCCAGCATTTT. Its protein is CASNSPIKGRSSREGNQPQHF.

This clonotype was picked up many times. The rearrangement uses TRBV19 and TRBJ2-1; a weak D match, TRBD2 (5 bases). CDR3 length: 13 amino acids. Germline CDR1 LNHDA, CDR2 SQIVND (reference sequence). Trimming removed 5 bases at V and 5 bases at J, with 10 bases between. The CDR3 DNA reads TGTGCCAGTAGTTACCTTAGCGACAATGAGCAGTTCTTC. It codes for CASSYLSDNEQFF.

This chain connects TRBV5-1 to TRBJ2-5, with 11 bases that match TRBD2. Losses at the gene ends were 0 bases for V and 3 bases for J; bases not matched to a gene: 7. This CDR3 contains 17 residues. Germline CDR1 is SGHRS and CDR2 is YFSETQ. The chain's CDR3 is CASSLVGSGGAEETQYF. The DNA of the CDR3 is TGCGCCAGCAGCTTGGTTGGTAGCGGGGGGGCCGAAGAGACCCAGTACTTC.

This clonotype appeared many times. This chain links TRBV6-1 with TRBJ2-1, with 7 positions matching TRBD1. CDR1 and CDR2 from the germline V gene are MNHNS and SASEGT. The CDR3 contains 12 residues. After removal of 4 bases from V and 10 bases from J, the junction contained 4 bases not matched to a gene. CDR3 bases: TGTGCCAGCAGTGCCGACAGGGAGGAGCAGTTCTTC. Translation gives CASSADREEQFF.

This clonotype was seen ten or more times. The chain has TRBV7-9 and TRBJ1-1; D is possibly TRBD1 (5 bases). Trimming took 7 bases from V and 2 from J, leaving 11 bases between them. The germline gives CDR1 SEHNR, CDR2 FQNEAQ (reference sequence). CDR3 length: 13 amino acids. CDR3 sequence: CASTGAINTEAFF. DNA for the CDR3: TGTGCCAGCACCGGGGCAATTAACACTGAAGCTTTCTTT.